This TCR beta chain was retrieved from a study of T cells in Graves' hyperthyroidism and ophthalmopathy. The study, taken as a whole, reports: Most thyroid clonotypes expanded above 0.001 appeared in blood too. Median prediction lead before ophthalmopathy onset was 6.5 to 7 months with the model.

Trimming cost V 5 bases and J 4 bases; bases outside gene matches: 7. Germline V gene sequence: CDR1 SGHVS, CDR2 FQNEAQ. This CDR3 region has 15 residues. Authors of the study amplified TCR beta CDR3 regions from RNA transcripts. HTBI primers were the set used in a first-round RT-PCR of the TCR CDR3. TCRdb independently ran MiXCR on the multiplex PCR reads; one entry per CDR3 protein. The table shows roughly 700,000 distinct CDR3 sequences, with roughly 17% occurring only once. When ophthalmopathy did not progress within 18 months, Graves' hyperthyroidism was considered stable. This clonotype was observed a handful of times. Antigen unknown.

The genes are TRBV7-8 and TRBJ2-1, with 8 positions matching TRBD2. The receptor's source is a man aged 45-65 years with Graves' hyperthyroidism. Source material: blood. The CDR3 bases are TGTGCCAGCAGCCCCCTACTAGCGGTTTACAATGAGCAGTTCTTC. Its protein product is CASSPLLAVYNEQFF.